This is a list of T cell receptor beta chains from one sample in a study of OX40 agonist ivuxolimab in advanced cancers. Profiling relied on immunoSEQ multiplex PCR, and the TCRdb table lists in-frame clones only, not all of them. The table has around 72,000 clones, about nine tenths seen once; the top ten hold roughly 8%. The specimen comprised CD4+ or CD8+ T cells sorted from blood, sampled in a trial of the OX40 agonist ivuxolimab. The receptors were sampled from an adult with an advanced solid tumor such as melanoma, head and neck, liver or kidney cancer. Each CDR3 is given with its conserved first and last residue. Each record gives: V gene, D gene, clone size, J gene, CDR3 DNA, CDR3 protein. A D gene is named only where the DNA matches it firmly. Some rows mark clone size as missing; the rest say once, few, many or name a class of expanded clone.

>TRBV7-9|NA|few|TRBJ2-3
TGTGCCAGCAGCTTAGGTACCGGCGGGCCCACAGATACGCAGTATTTT
CASSLGTGGPTDTQYF
>TRBV19|NA|few|TRBJ1-1
TGTGCCAGTAGTGAGGGGTACCGTGAAGCTTTCTTT
CASSEGYREAFF
>TRBV28|NA|once|TRBJ1-5
TGTGCCAGCAGACCCCAGGGAGATCAGCCCCAGCATTTT
CASRPQGDQPQHF
>TRBV6-1|TRBD2|NA|TRBJ2-5
TGTGCCAGCAGTGTTCTACTAGCGGGGAGTGAGACCCAGTACTTC
CASSVLLAGSETQYF
>TRBV7-2|NA|once|TRBJ1-4
TGTGCCAGCAGCTTAGCACAGGTCCTGGGTGAAAAACTGTTTTTT
CASSLAQVLGEKLFF
>TRBV27|NA|once|TRBJ2-7
TGTGCCAGCAGTAAGGAGGATCCGCGGTACGAGCAGTACTTC
CASSKEDPRYEQYF
>TRBV7-3|NA|NA|TRBJ1-1
TGTGCCAGCAGCTTATCGTTTCAGAGCGGGAGGACTGAAGCTTTCTTT
CASSLSFQSGRTEAFF
>TRBV28|NA|NA|TRBJ2-2
TGTGCCAGCAGTTTAGGGGGCACCGGGGAGCTGTTTTTT
CASSLGGTGELFF
>TRBV29-1|NA|NA|TRBJ2-3
TGCAGCGTCGCGGGACGGAGCACAGATACGCAGTATTTT
CSVAGRSTDTQYF
>TRBV9|NA|NA|TRBJ2-6
TGTGCCAGCAAAGGGGCTGGGGCCAACGTCCTGACTTTC
CASKGAGANVLTF
>TRBV11-1|TRBD1|NA|TRBJ1-6
TGTGCCAGCAGCCGAGGGACAGGGCGGTATAATTCACCCCTCCACTTT
CASSRGTGRYNSPLHF
>TRBV6-5|TRBD1|NA|TRBJ1-5
TGTGCCAGCAGCCGGACAGGGGGAGGCAATCAGCCCCAGCATTTT
CASSRTGGGNQPQHF
>TRBV5-1|TRBD1|NA|TRBJ2-1
TGCGCCAGCAGCCCCAGTCCCCTACAGGGGGCGAGAAATGAGCAGTTCTTC
CASSPSPLQGARNEQFF
>TRBV28|TRBD1|NA|TRBJ1-1
TGTGCCAGCAGTCCCCCGACAGGGAGGAACACTGAAGCTTTCTTT
CASSPPTGRNTEAFF
>TRBV5-1|TRBD1|once|TRBJ2-7
TGCGCCAGCAGCTCTGGGACAGAACCATACGAGCAGTACTTC
CASSSGTEPYEQYF
>TRBV18|NA|NA|TRBJ2-4
TGTGCCAGCTCAATCACGGGAGCCAAAAACATTCAGTACTTC
CASSITGAKNIQYF